These T cell receptor beta chains were read from a single sample in a study of T cell responses to AZD1222 COVID-19 vaccine. Method: immunoSEQ multiplex PCR; TCRdb's copy keeps in-frame clones and lacks some. In the table there are 160,000 or so clones, approximately 91% of which are singletons. Sequenced material: peripheral blood, taken on day 0 of AZD1222 vaccination. The source is an adult in good health. Each CDR3 is given with its conserved first and last residue. Each record gives: clone size, V gene, D gene, J gene, CDR3 DNA, CDR3 protein. D genes are given only for firm matches. Clone size is given for some rows only: seen once, a few or many times, or a class if the clone is expanded.

clone size: -; V gene: TRBV15; D gene: TRBD1; J gene: TRBJ1-2; CDR3 DNA: TGTGCCACCAGCATTAGACAGGGGGCGAACTATGGCTACACCTTC; CDR3 protein: CATSIRQGANYGYTF
clone size: -; V gene: TRBV18; D gene: -; J gene: TRBJ2-5; CDR3 DNA: TGTGCCAGCACTTACCAATTAGAGACCCAGTACTTC; CDR3 protein: CASTYQLETQYF
clone size: -; V gene: TRBV20-1; D gene: -; J gene: TRBJ1-6; CDR3 DNA: TGCAGTGCTAGTCCGCCGACAGGAAATAATTCACCCCTCCACTTT; CDR3 protein: CSASPPTGNNSPLHF
clone size: -; V gene: TRBV6-2/TRBV6-3; D gene: TRBD1; J gene: TRBJ2-3; CDR3 DNA: TGTGCCAGCAGTCGGGGACAGGGGGCCAGGAGGCAGTATTTT; CDR3 protein: CASSRGQGARRQYF
clone size: -; V gene: TRBV5-1; D gene: TRBD1; J gene: TRBJ1-2; CDR3 DNA: TGCGCCAGCAGCGAAGGGACAGGGAGGAGCTATGGCTACACCTTC; CDR3 protein: CASSEGTGRSYGYTF
clone size: -; V gene: TRBV29-1; D gene: -; J gene: TRBJ1-3; CDR3 DNA: TGCGGCACCTACTCTGGAAACACCATATATTTT; CDR3 protein: CGTYSGNTIYF
clone size: -; V gene: TRBV11-2; D gene: -; J gene: TRBJ2-3; CDR3 DNA: TGTGCCAGCAGCTTAGAGTGGGGTAGGGGCGGTTTAGATACGCAGTATTTT; CDR3 protein: CASSLEWGRGGLDTQYF
clone size: -; V gene: TRBV7-9; D gene: -; J gene: TRBJ2-7; CDR3 DNA: TGTGCCAGTAGTCCGGCTGTGGAGCAGTACTTC; CDR3 protein: CASSPAVEQYF
clone size: -; V gene: TRBV2; D gene: TRBD2; J gene: TRBJ2-1; CDR3 DNA: TGTGCCAGCTGGGCCGGGACTAGACCCAATGAGCAGTTCTTC; CDR3 protein: CASWAGTRPNEQFF
clone size: -; V gene: TRBV19; D gene: -; J gene: TRBJ1-1; CDR3 DNA: TGTGCCAGTAGTCAGCCGAACATGAACACTGAAGCTTTCTTT; CDR3 protein: CASSQPNMNTEAFF
clone size: -; V gene: TRBV11-2; D gene: -; J gene: TRBJ1-6; CDR3 DNA: TGTGCCAGCAGCATCCGCTCGGGGGATAATTCACCCCTCCACTTT; CDR3 protein: CASSIRSGDNSPLHF
clone size: few; V gene: TRBV27; D gene: -; J gene: TRBJ2-2; CDR3 DNA: TGTGCCAGCAGTTTAGGGTACAACACCGGGGAGCTGTTTTTT; CDR3 protein: CASSLGYNTGELFF
clone size: -; V gene: TRBV7-3; D gene: TRBD1; J gene: TRBJ2-2; CDR3 DNA: TGTGCCAGCAGCCTGGACAGGGCGAACACCGGGGAGCTGTTTTTT; CDR3 protein: CASSLDRANTGELFF
clone size: -; V gene: TRBV25-1; D gene: -; J gene: TRBJ1-1; CDR3 DNA: TGTGCCAGCACCGGCAGCACTGAAGCTTTCTTT; CDR3 protein: CASTGSTEAFF
clone size: -; V gene: TRBV19; D gene: -; J gene: TRBJ1-1; CDR3 DNA: TGTGCCAGTAGTATTTTAGGCACCTTGAACACTGAAGCTTTCTTT; CDR3 protein: CASSILGTLNTEAFF
clone size: -; V gene: TRBV20-1; D gene: -; J gene: TRBJ1-3; CDR3 DNA: TGCAGTGCTAGTTTGGGGGGTGGAAACACCATATATTTT; CDR3 protein: CSASLGGGNTIYF
clone size: -; V gene: TRBV11-2; D gene: -; J gene: TRBJ1-2; CDR3 DNA: TGTGCCAGCAGCTTAGAGGTTAACGTCGGTGGCTACACCTTC; CDR3 protein: CASSLEVNVGGYTF
clone size: -; V gene: TRBV14; D gene: TRBD1; J gene: TRBJ2-1; CDR3 DNA: TGTGCCAGCAGCCAACTGACAGGGGACAACTACAATGAGCAGTTCTTC; CDR3 protein: CASSQLTGDNYNEQFF
clone size: -; V gene: TRBV7-9; D gene: -; J gene: TRBJ2-1; CDR3 DNA: TGTGCCAGCAGCTTAGGCGCAGGGACACGGGACAATGAGCAGTTCTTC; CDR3 protein: CASSLGAGTRDNEQFF
clone size: -; V gene: TRBV29-1; D gene: -; J gene: TRBJ2-1; CDR3 DNA: TGCAGCGTTGCCCGGTCCTACAATGAGCAGTTCTTC; CDR3 protein: CSVARSYNEQFF
clone size: once; V gene: TRBV2; D gene: -; J gene: TRBJ2-1; CDR3 DNA: TGTGCCAGCAGTTATGAGATAGTCCCGCAGTCGAACAATGAGCAGTTCTTC; CDR3 protein: CASSYEIVPQSNNEQFF
clone size: -; V gene: TRBV5-1; D gene: TRBD2; J gene: TRBJ2-3; CDR3 DNA: TGCGCCAGCAGCGTACTAGCGGGCACAGATACGCAGTATTTT; CDR3 protein: CASSVLAGTDTQYF
clone size: once; V gene: TRBV6-2/TRBV6-3; D gene: TRBD1; J gene: TRBJ2-3; CDR3 DNA: TGTGCCAGCAGCCGACAGGGGGCTAGGCACACAGATACGCAGTATTTT; CDR3 protein: CASSRQGARHTDTQYF
clone size: -; V gene: TRBV6-6; D gene: TRBD1; J gene: TRBJ2-2; CDR3 DNA: TGTGCCAGCAGTCCGAGAGGACAGGGGGCGGGCACCGGGGAGCTGTTTTTT; CDR3 protein: CASSPRGQGAGTGELFF
clone size: -; V gene: TRBV7-2; D gene: -; J gene: TRBJ1-6; CDR3 DNA: TGTGCCAGCAGCTTAACGGTCCAGGGGCGGTCACCCCTCCACTTT; CDR3 protein: CASSLTVQGRSPLHF
clone size: -; V gene: TRBV30; D gene: -; J gene: TRBJ2-7; CDR3 DNA: TGTGCCTGGAGTGTTGTATCCTACGAGCAGTACTTC; CDR3 protein: CAWSVVSYEQYF